This is a list of T cell receptor beta chains from one sample in a study of OX40 agonist ivuxolimab in advanced cancers. Data came from immunoSEQ multiplex PCR; TCRdb stores just in-frame clones and leaves some out. The repertoire holds tens of thousands of clones, with around 94% as singletons. The source was CD4+ or CD8+ T cells sorted from blood, collected in a trial of the OX40 agonist ivuxolimab. The receptors shown here come from an adult with an advanced solid tumor such as melanoma, head and neck, liver or kidney cancer. The CDR3 runs from the conserved cysteine through the conserved F or W.

j_gene: TRBJ2-7; v_gene: TRBV19; CDR3aa: CASSPPRGLSSYEQYF
j_gene: TRBJ2-7; v_gene: TRBV19; CDR3aa: CASSQGAGYEQYF
j_gene: TRBJ1-2; v_gene: TRBV16; CDR3aa: CASSQSTGRAEGYTF
j_gene: TRBJ2-2; v_gene: TRBV30; CDR3aa: CAWSVGTGALTGELFF
j_gene: TRBJ2-5; v_gene: TRBV7-9; CDR3aa: CASSEGAGWETQYF
j_gene: TRBJ1-2; v_gene: TRBV11-2; CDR3aa: CASSLSHRATYGYTF
j_gene: TRBJ1-6; v_gene: TRBV7-8; CDR3aa: CASSRISSYNSPLHF
j_gene: TRBJ2-7; v_gene: TRBV19; CDR3aa: CASSFVRDSLSYEQYF
j_gene: TRBJ2-1; v_gene: TRBV9; CDR3aa: CASSEGWGEQFF
j_gene: TRBJ2-2; v_gene: TRBV11-3; CDR3aa: CASSSVDPNTGELFF
j_gene: TRBJ1-2; v_gene: TRBV5-6; CDR3aa: CASSLEPYGYTF
j_gene: TRBJ2-7; v_gene: TRBV11-2; CDR3aa: CASSFGSTYEQYF
j_gene: TRBJ2-1; v_gene: TRBV6-5; CDR3aa: CASSYGTTFYNEQFF
j_gene: TRBJ1-1; v_gene: TRBV19; CDR3aa: CASSPPSTEAFF
j_gene: TRBJ1-2; v_gene: TRBV2; CDR3aa: CASSEWQGHRYGYTF
j_gene: TRBJ2-1; v_gene: TRBV11-3; CDR3aa: CASSLTGVQFF
j_gene: TRBJ2-7; v_gene: TRBV7-9; CDR3aa: CASSLVTRGEQYF